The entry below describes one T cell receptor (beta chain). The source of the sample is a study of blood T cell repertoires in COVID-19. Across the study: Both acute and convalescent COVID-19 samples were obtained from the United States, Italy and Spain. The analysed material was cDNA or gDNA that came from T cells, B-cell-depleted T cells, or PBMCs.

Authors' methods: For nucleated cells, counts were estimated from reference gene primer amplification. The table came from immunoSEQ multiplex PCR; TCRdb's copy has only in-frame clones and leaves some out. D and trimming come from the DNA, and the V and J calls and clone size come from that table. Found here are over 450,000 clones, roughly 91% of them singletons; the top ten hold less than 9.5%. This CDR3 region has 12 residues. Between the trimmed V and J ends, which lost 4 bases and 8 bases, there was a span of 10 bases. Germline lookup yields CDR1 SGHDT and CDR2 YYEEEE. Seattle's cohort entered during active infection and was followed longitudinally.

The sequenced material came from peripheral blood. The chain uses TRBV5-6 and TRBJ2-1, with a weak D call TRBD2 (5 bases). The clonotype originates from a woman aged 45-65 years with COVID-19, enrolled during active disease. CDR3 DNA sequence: TGTGCCAGCAGCAGAGGGAACGATGAGCAGTTCTTC. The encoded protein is CASSRGNDEQFF.